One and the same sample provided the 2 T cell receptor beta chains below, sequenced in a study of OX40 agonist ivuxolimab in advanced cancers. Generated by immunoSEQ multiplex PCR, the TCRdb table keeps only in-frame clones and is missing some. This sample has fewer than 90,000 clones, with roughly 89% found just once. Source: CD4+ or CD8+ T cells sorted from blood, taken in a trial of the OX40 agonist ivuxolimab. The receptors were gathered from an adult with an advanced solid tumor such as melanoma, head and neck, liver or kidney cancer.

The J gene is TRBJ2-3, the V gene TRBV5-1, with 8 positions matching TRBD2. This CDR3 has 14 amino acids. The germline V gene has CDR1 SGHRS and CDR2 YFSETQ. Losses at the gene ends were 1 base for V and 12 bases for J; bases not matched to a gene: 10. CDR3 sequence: CASSLSSGTKLQYF. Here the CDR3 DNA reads TGCGCCAGCAGCTTGAGTAGCGGGACAAAACTACAGTATTTT.

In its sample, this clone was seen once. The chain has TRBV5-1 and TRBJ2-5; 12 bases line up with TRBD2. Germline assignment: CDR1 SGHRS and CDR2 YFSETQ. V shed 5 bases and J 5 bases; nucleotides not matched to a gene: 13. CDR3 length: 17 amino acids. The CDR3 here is CASRNGLAGRGRETQYF. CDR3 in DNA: TGCGCCAGCAGAAATGGACTAGCGGGGAGGGGTCGGGAGACCCAGTACTTC.